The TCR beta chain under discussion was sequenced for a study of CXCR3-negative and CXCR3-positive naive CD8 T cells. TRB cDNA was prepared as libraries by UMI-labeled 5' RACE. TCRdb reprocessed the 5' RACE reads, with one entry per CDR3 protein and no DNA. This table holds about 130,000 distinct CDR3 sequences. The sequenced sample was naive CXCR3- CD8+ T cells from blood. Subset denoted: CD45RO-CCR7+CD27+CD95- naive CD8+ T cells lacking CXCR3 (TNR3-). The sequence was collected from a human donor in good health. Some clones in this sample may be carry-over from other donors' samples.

CDR3 region: CASRLAGRSTDTQYF. This sequence joins TRBV12-3 or TRBV12-4 and TRBJ2-3. The CDR3 is made up of 15 amino acids.